The entry below gives a single T cell receptor beta chain sequence along with its context. These data come from a study of cytomegalovirus exposure and HLA in healthy donors. The germline V gene has CDR1 MGHDK and CDR2 SYGVNS. Trimming stripped 1 base from V and 2 bases from J, with 9 bases between. The CDR3 sequence is 14 residues long. The PCR made use of 60 Vbeta and 13 Jbeta primers. Profiling relied on immunoSEQ multiplex PCR, and the TCRdb table lists in-frame clones only, not all of them. This sample has 100,000 or so clones; 74% occur once, and the top ten carry over 2.5%. The genes are TRBV25-1 and TRBJ2-7; possible D gene TRBD1, 5 bases. The source material was PBMCs. This clonotype was obtained from a man aged 45-65 years in good health and CMV-seropositive. CDR3 sequence: CASSEWGETYEQYF. CDR3 nucleotides: TGTGCCAGCAGTGAATGGGGCGAGACCTACGAGCAGTACTTC.